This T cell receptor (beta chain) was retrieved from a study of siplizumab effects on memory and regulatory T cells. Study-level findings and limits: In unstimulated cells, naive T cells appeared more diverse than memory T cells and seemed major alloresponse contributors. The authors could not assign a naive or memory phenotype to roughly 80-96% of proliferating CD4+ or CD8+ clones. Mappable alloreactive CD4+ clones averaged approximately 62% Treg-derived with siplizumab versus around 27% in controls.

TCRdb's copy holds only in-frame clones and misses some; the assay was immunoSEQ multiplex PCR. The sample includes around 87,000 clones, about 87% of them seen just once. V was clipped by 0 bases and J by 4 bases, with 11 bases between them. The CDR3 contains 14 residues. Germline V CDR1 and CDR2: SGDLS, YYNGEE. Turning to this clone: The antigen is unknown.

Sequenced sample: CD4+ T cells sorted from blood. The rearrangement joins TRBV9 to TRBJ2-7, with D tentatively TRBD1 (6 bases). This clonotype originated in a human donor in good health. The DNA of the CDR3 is TGTGCCAGCAGCGTAGTGGTCAGGGGTTACGAGCAGTACTTC. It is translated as CASSVVVRGYEQYF.